These 3 T cell receptor beta chains share one sample of origin, sequenced in a study of cytomegalovirus exposure and HLA in healthy donors (dated by TCRdb to about 2017). The library was made by the immunoSEQ multiplex PCR assay. For the multiplex PCR, a mixture combining 60 forward primers for TCR Vbeta segments and 13 reverse primers for TCR Jbeta segments was used. TCRdb retrieved this table from immuneACCESS and kept in-frame rearrangements only. Not all clones are present; in checked studies, unresolved V genes account for under half, and no reason is known for the remainder. The sample data list approximately 180,000 clones, and approximately 80% of these were observed just once. Together, the top ten hold more than 5.5% of the sample. Sequencing input: PBMCs. The receptors here all came from a man between 25 and 39 years old in good health and CMV-seropositive.

V and J are TRBV4-1 and TRBJ2-7, with TRBD1 identical over 7 bases. The trim removed 4 bases at V and 7 bases at J, leaving 10 bases unmatched. The CDR3 contains 14 residues. From germline, CDR1 is MGHRA and CDR2 YSYEKL. The CDR3 coding sequence is TGCGCCAGCAGCCTTGACAGGGCTGAGCGGGAGCAGTACTTC. Translated: CASSLDRAEREQYF.

The sample holds a few counts of this clone. V is TRBV28 and J is TRBJ2-7; no clear D. CDR3 length: 13 amino acids. Germline V CDR1 and CDR2: MDHEN, SYDVKM. The V and J ends lost 7 bases and 4 bases respectively, with 14 bases between them. CDR3 sequence: CASTRSEIYEQYF. The CDR3 nucleotides read TGTGCCAGCACTCGATCAGAAATTTACGAGCAGTACTTC.

The V gene is TRBV5-1, the J gene TRBJ1-1; a possible D gene is TRBD1 (5 bases). The V gene lost 3 bases and the J gene lost 3 bases, with 21 bases spanning the gap. The CDR3 extends over 17 amino acids. Per germline, CDR1 SGHRS and CDR2 YFSETQ. The CDR3: CASSWYLEQGRDTEAFF. CDR3 sequence (DNA): TGCGCCAGCAGCTGGTATCTCGAGCAGGGTCGGGACACTGAAGCTTTCTTT.